The present T cell receptor (beta chain) was sequenced within a study of immune evolution from preneoplasia to lung adenocarcinoma. CDR1 and CDR2 from the germline V gene are SGHNT and YENEEA. The CDR3 has 17 amino acids. V dropped 5 bases and J dropped 0; count of bases not matched to a gene: 8. This clone is categorized as large. The method was immunoSEQ multiplex PCR; TCRdb's version includes in-frame clones alone and lacks a portion of them. The sample records 4,000 to 6,000 clones, around 80% being singletons. Histologic diagnosis was independently verified by two lung pathologists. Sequenced material: FFPE normal lung tissue adjacent to the tumor. This receptor was obtained from a person aged 50-70 years with lung adenocarcinoma. The J gene is TRBJ2-1, the V gene TRBV11-3, with 9 bases matching TRBD1. The CDR3 sequence: CASSPTGTGSSYNEQFF. DNA of the CDR3: TGTGCCAGCAGCCCCACCGGGACAGGGAGCTCCTACAATGAGCAGTTCTTC.